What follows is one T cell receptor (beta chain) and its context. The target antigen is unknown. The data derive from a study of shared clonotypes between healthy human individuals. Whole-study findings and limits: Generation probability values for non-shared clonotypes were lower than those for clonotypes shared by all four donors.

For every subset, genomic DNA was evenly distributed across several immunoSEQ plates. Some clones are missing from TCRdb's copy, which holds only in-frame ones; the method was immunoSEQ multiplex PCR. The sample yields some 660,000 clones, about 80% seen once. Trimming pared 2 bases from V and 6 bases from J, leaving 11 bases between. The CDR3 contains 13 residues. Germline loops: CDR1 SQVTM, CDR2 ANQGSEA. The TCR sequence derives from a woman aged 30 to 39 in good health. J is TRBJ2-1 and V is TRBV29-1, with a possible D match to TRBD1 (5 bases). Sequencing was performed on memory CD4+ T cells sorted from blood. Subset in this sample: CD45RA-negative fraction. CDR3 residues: CSVESQAPNEQFF. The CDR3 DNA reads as TGCAGCGTTGAATCACAGGCACCCAATGAGCAGTTCTTC.